Below are 19 T cell receptor beta chains sequenced from a single sample in a study of shared clonotypes between healthy human individuals. TCRdb's copy holds only in-frame clones and misses some; the assay was immunoSEQ multiplex PCR. The sample has about 2.4 million clones; over 85% are singletons. The sequencing sample was made of naive CD4+ T cells from PBMCs. Subset: CD45RA+ positively selected. The source of these receptors is a man between 18 and 35 years old in good health. Some clones in this sample may be carry-over from other donors' samples.

V gene TRBV9 combines with J gene TRBJ2-1; no reliable D call. The CDR3 runs to 14 residues. The germline V and J ends were trimmed by 4 bases and 8 bases, with 16 bases remaining between them. Germline V gene data show CDR1 as SGDLS and CDR2 as YYNGEE. CDR3 sequence: CASSPAGHTDEQFF. As DNA, the CDR3 is TGTGCCAGCAGCCCCGCTGGCCACACCGATGAGCAGTTCTTC.

The chain joins TRBV7-6 to TRBJ2-3; D not certain. Trimming removed 5 bases from V and 1 base from J, with 19 bases in between. The CDR3 sequence is 17 residues long. CDR1 SGHVS and CDR2 FNYEAQ come from the germline V gene. Here the CDR3 reads CASSQFLRDSGTDTQYF. The CDR3, as DNA: TGTGCCAGCAGCCAATTCTTACGAGATTCGGGCACAGATACGCAGTATTTT.

The rearrangement uses TRBV6-1 and TRBJ2-5; tentative D call: TRBD1 (5 bases). CDR1 and CDR2 from the germline V gene are MNHNS and SASEGT. V was trimmed by 6 bases and J by 4 bases, leaving 9 bases between them. CDR3 length equals 12 residues. CDR3 region: CASRQGLETQYF. The CDR3 DNA reads as TGTGCCAGCAGGCAGGGTTTAGAGACCCAGTACTTC.

This rearrangement joins TRBV7-8 to TRBJ2-7, with 9 bases aligning to TRBD1. V was pared by 5 bases and J by 4 bases, with 9 bases of the junction left unmatched. This CDR3 contains 15 residues. CDR1 SGHVS and CDR2 FQNEAQ come from the germline V gene. The CDR3 DNA sequence: TGTGCCAGCAGCCTCTCGGGGACAGGGCGTTACGAGCAGTACTTC. As protein: CASSLSGTGRYEQYF.

The chain has TRBV28 and TRBJ1-2; possible D gene TRBD1, 6 bases. Germline CDR1 is MDHEN and CDR2 is SYDVKM. V shed 2 bases and J shed 8 bases, with 18 bases lying between them. This CDR3 is 15 amino acids long. Written as DNA, the CDR3 is TGTGCCAGCAGTTTAAATTCCAGGGGCCTCGGCGGCTACACCTTC. As protein: CASSLNSRGLGGYTF.

The rearrangement joins TRBV5-1 to TRBJ2-1; D remains unclear. CDR1 SGHRS and CDR2 YFSETQ come from the germline V gene. V lost 0 bases and J lost 0, with 10 bases in between. The CDR3 has 16 residues. The CDR3 loop reads CASSLEAARSYNEQFF. The CDR3 DNA sequence: TGCGCCAGCAGCTTGGAGGCGGCCCGCTCCTACAATGAGCAGTTCTTC.

The CDR3 sequence: CASSLGKLFF. The CDR3 bases are TGTGCCAGCAGCTTGGGAAAACTGTTTTTT. The chain links TRBV7-4 to TRBJ1-4; D gene uncertain. V lost 3 bases and J 10 bases, leaving 3 bases between the germline ends. CDR3 length: 10 amino acids. Germline lookup yields CDR1 SGHVT and CDR2 SQSDAQ.

The chain joins TRBV27 to TRBJ1-2; TRBD1 might be the D (5 bases). V was trimmed by 6 bases and J by 9 bases, leaving 11 bases between them. The CDR3 is made up of 11 amino acids. CDR1 and CDR2 from the germline V gene are MNHEY and SMNVEV (reference sequence). In DNA, the CDR3 is TGTGCCAGCAGCCGGACATCTAGCTACACCTTC. Amino acid sequence: CASSRTSSYTF.

The chain is built from TRBV27 and TRBJ2-7; the match to TRBD1 covers 8 bases. Looked up from germline, CDR1 is MNHEY and CDR2 is SMNVEV (reference sequence). The CDR3 runs 15 residues. V shed 4 bases, J shed 3 bases, and the junction held 8 bases outside the gene matches. The CDR3 spells CASSSTGGRYYEQYF. The CDR3 DNA sequence: TGTGCCAGCAGTTCCACAGGGGGAAGATACTACGAGCAGTACTTC.

The V call is TRBV5-1, the J call TRBJ2-1; D remains unclear. From germline, CDR1 is SGHRS and CDR2 YFSETQ. V was pared by 0 bases and J by 9 bases, with 13 bases between. There are 14 residues in the CDR3. CDR3 loop: CASSLEARPTEQFF. For the CDR3, the DNA is TGCGCCAGCAGCTTGGAAGCGAGGCCCACTGAGCAGTTCTTC. Full variable domain (remainder filled in from reference TRBV5-1 and TRBJ2-1): KAGVTQTPRYLIKTRGQQVTLSCSPISGHRSVSWYQQTPGQGLQFLFEYFSETQRNKGNFPGRFSGRQFSNSRSEMNVSTLELGDSALYLCASSLEARPTEQFFGPGTRLTVL.

The J gene is TRBJ2-1, the V gene TRBV28; possibly TRBD1 or TRBD2 for D (6 bases each). The CDR3 has 16 amino acids. Deletions cut 6 bases from V and 12 bases from J, with 27 bases between. The germline CDR1 and CDR2 sequences are MDHEN and SYDVKM. CDR3 in amino acids: CASRRGARRNLDGQFF. Written as DNA, the CDR3 is TGTGCCAGCAGGAGGGGGGCTCGGCGGAACCTTGATGGGCAGTTCTTC.

With respect to this clone: The same CDR3 arises from other DNA sequences in this sample as well. This chain's CDR3 is CSARGAGEQYF. CDR3 DNA: TGCAGTGCTAGGGGGGCTGGCGAGCAGTACTTC. The chain uses TRBV20-1 and TRBJ2-7; D possibly corresponds to TRBD1 (6 bases). Germline V gives CDR1 DFQATT, CDR2 SNEGSKA (reference sequence). This CDR3 is 11 amino acids long. Trimming pared 3 bases from V and 6 bases from J, leaving 9 bases between.

This sequence joins TRBV29-1 and TRBJ2-7; 10 bases align to TRBD2. Germline assignment: CDR1 SQVTM and CDR2 ANQGSEA. With 7 bases clipped from V and 4 bases from J, the junction kept 16 bases outside the gene matches. The CDR3 totals 16 residues. In DNA form, the CDR3 reads TGCAGCGCAGGAATGGGAGTGAGCGGGAGGGTTTACGAGCAGTACTTC. Protein: CSAGMGVSGRVYEQYF.

The CDR3 sequence: CASRIGDEQFF. Written as DNA, the CDR3 is TGTGCCAGCAGAATAGGGGATGAGCAGTTCTTC. This rearrangement joins TRBV2 to TRBJ2-1; a weak D match, TRBD1 (5 bases). V was trimmed by 6 bases and J by 8 bases, leaving 8 bases between them. The CDR3 has 11 amino acids. CDR1 is SNHLY and CDR2 is FYNNEI in the germline V gene. Full variable domain (missing parts from reference TRBV2 and TRBJ2-1): EPEVTQTPSHQVTQMGQEVILRCVPISNHLYFYWYRQILGQKVEFLVSFYNNEISEKSEIFDDQFSVERPDGSNFTLKIRSTKLEDSAMYFCASRIGDEQFFGPGTRLTVL.

Regarding this clone: Other nucleotide sequences from this sample produce the same CDR3. V and J are TRBV19 and TRBJ2-7; 10 positions match TRBD2. J lost 3 bases, V lost 2 bases, and 1 base had no gene match. This CDR3 comprises 14 residues. CDR1 is LNHDA, CDR2 SQIVND, per germline (reference sequence). CDR3 protein: CASSISSGSYEQYF. The CDR3 nucleotides read TGTGCCAGTAGTATATCTAGCGGGAGCTACGAGCAGTACTTC. Filled out from reference TRBV19 and TRBJ2-7, the complete variable domain reads DGGITQSPKYLFRKEGQNVTLSCEQNLNHDAMYWYRQDPGQGLRLIYYSQIVNDFQKGDIAEGYSVSREKKESFPLTVTSAQKNPTAFYLCASSISSGSYEQYFGPGTRLTVT.

The CDR3 DNA reads as TGTGCCAGCAGTTTGCCCGAAGCGGGAGACCCAGATACGCAGTATTTT. This encodes CASSLPEAGDPDTQYF. The chain has TRBV27 and TRBJ2-3; the match to TRBD2 covers 8 bases. The CDR3 spans 16 residues. Germline CDR1 MNHEY, CDR2 SMNVEV (reference sequence). Trimming cost V 3 bases and J 4 bases; bases outside gene matches: 9.

This chain's CDR3 is CAWNSRRGNIQYF. In DNA form, the CDR3 reads TGTGCCTGGAACTCCCGCAGGGGAAACATTCAGTACTTC. The V gene is TRBV30, the J gene TRBJ2-4, with D possibly TRBD1 on 6 matching bases. CDR1 is GTSNPN, CDR2 SVGIG, per germline (reference sequence). This CDR3 spans 13 amino acids. Trimming took 4 bases from V and 6 from J, leaving 13 bases between them. The full variable domain, its missing parts supplied by reference TRBV30 and TRBJ2-4, is SQTIHQWPATLVQPVGSPLSLECTVEGTSNPNLYWYRQAAGRGLQLLFYSVGIGQISSEVPQNLSASRPQDRQFILSSKKLLLSDSGFYLCAWNSRRGNIQYFGAGTRLSVL.

This clone was counted once. This CDR3 is also generated by other DNA sequences in the sample. The chain is built from TRBV28 and TRBJ1-2, with D tentatively TRBD1 (5 bases). The CDR3 has 14 residues. CDR1 is MDHEN and CDR2 is SYDVKM in the germline V gene. The germline V and J ends were trimmed by 3 bases and 0 bases, with 8 bases remaining between them. The CDR3 sequence: CASSFRGANYGYTF. DNA for the CDR3: TGTGCCAGCAGTTTTAGGGGAGCTAACTATGGCTACACCTTC.

V gene TRBV10-3 combines with J gene TRBJ1-2, with D perhaps TRBD1 (6 bases). This CDR3 is 15 amino acids long. Germline V lookup: CDR1 ENHRY, CDR2 SYGVKD. Trimming cost V 0 bases and J 2 bases, with 10 bases left between them. The CDR3 DNA reads as TGTGCCATCAGTGAGTCGGGGGGCGCGAACTATGGCTACACCTTC. Residues: CAISESGGANYGYTF.